A selection of T cell receptor beta chains follows, all from one sample in a study of cytomegalovirus exposure and HLA in healthy donors. The protocol was immunoSEQ multiplex PCR, while the TCRdb copy is restricted to in-frame clones and leaves out a portion. Counted here are approximately 220,000 clones, around four fifths occurring once; the ten biggest clones make up over 0.65%. Sample: PBMCs. These receptors all come from a boy between 2 and 10 years old in good health and CMV-seronegative. Both conserved end residues are part of each CDR3. D genes are given only for firm matches. Size values are once, few and many counts, or a class for expanded clones, and some rows have none.

TRBJ2-5 TRBD1 . TRBV6-1 CASSTGAYQETQYF TGTGCCAGCAGTACAGGGGCCTACCAAGAGACCCAGTACTTC
TRBJ2-7 . . TRBV6-5 CASSPYGNSYEQYF TGTGCCAGCAGCCCTTACGGGAACTCCTACGAGCAGTACTTC
TRBJ2-1 TRBD2 . TRBV4-2 CASSQDVGGGPHNEQFF TGTGCCAGCAGCCAAGATGTTGGCGGGGGGCCGCACAATGAGCAGTTCTTC
TRBJ1-4 . . TRBV25-1 CASSSLPNEKLFF TGTGCCAGCAGTTCCCTACCTAATGAAAAACTGTTTTTT
TRBJ1-4 . . TRBV10-3 CAIKRDGNEKLFF TGTGCCATCAAGAGGGATGGTAATGAAAAACTGTTTTTT
TRBJ2-3 TRBD1 . TRBV6-6 CASSSRQGTTDTQYF TGTGCCAGCAGCTCAAGACAGGGGACCACAGATACGCAGTATTTT
TRBJ1-5 . . TRBV6-1 CASSEGGGSQPQHF TGTGCCAGCAGTGAAGGAGGAGGGAGTCAGCCCCAGCATTTT
TRBJ1-1 . few TRBV7-3 CASSSEGRTEAFF TGTGCCAGCAGCTCAGAGGGGAGGACTGAAGCTTTCTTT
TRBJ2-3 TRBD2 . TRBV10-3 CAISTGTSGKSTDTQYF TGTGCCATCAGCACCGGGACTAGCGGAAAAAGCACAGATACGCAGTATTTT
TRBJ1-3 . . TRBV5-1 CASSLGFRQTDTIYF TGCGCCAGCAGCTTGGGCTTTCGACAGACGGACACCATATATTTT
TRBJ2-7 . . TRBV11-2 CASSPGTSGEQYF TGTGCCAGCAGCCCCGGCACTTCCGGGGAGCAGTACTTC
TRBJ2-6 . . TRBV5-1 CASSSTSSAGANVLTF TGCGCCAGCAGCTCTACCTCTAGCGCTGGGGCCAACGTCCTGACTTTC
TRBJ1-1 . once TRBV29-1 CSVAEAFF TGCAGCGTCGCTGAAGCTTTCTTT
TRBJ2-5 . once TRBV5-1 CASSLSPVYQETQYF TGCGCCAGCAGCTTGAGCCCGGTCTATCAAGAGACCCAGTACTTC
TRBJ2-7 . few TRBV11-2 CASSFTFRGLREQYF TGTGCCAGCAGCTTTACCTTCCGCGGCCTCCGCGAGCAGTACTTC
TRBJ2-7 . . TRBV4-1 CASSQEPEIGEQYF TGCGCCAGCAGCCAAGAACCTGAGATCGGCGAGCAGTACTTC
TRBJ2-7 TRBD1 . TRBV29-1 CSVAPGQDYYEQYF TGCAGCGTTGCACCGGGACAGGACTACTACGAGCAGTACTTC
TRBJ1-1 . . TRBV20-1 CSANQWLF TGCAGTGCTAATCAATGGCTCTTT
TRBJ2-7 TRBD2 . TRBV6-6 CASSTGVAGGYEQYF TGTGCCAGCAGTACCGGGGTAGCGGGGGGATACGAGCAGTACTTC
TRBJ2-1 TRBD2 . TRBV5-1 CASSREAGGVYNEQFF TGCGCCAGCAGCCGGGAGGCAGGCGGGGTTTACAATGAGCAGTTCTTC
TRBJ2-5 . . TRBV7-2 CASSPQETQYF TGTGCCAGCAGCCCGCAAGAGACCCAGTACTTC
TRBJ2-7 . . TRBV6-5 CASRRGFQVYEQYF TGTGCCAGCAGACGCGGGTTTCAAGTCTACGAGCAGTACTTC
TRBJ1-4 . . TRBV6-1 CASSEGTGSNEKLFF TGTGCCAGCAGTGAAGGAACAGGCAGTAATGAAAAACTGTTTTTT
TRBJ1-4 . . TRBV7-8 CASSFSRTTNEKLFF TGTGCCAGCAGCTTTTCGAGGACTACTAATGAAAAACTGTTTTTT
TRBJ2-2 . . TRBV2 CASIWATGELFF TGTGCCAGCATCTGGGCCACCGGGGAGCTGTTTTTT
TRBJ2-5 . . TRBV5-6 CASSPGQPPVTQYF TGTGCCAGCAGCCCCGGACAGCCCCCTGTGACCCAGTACTTC
TRBJ2-3 TRBD2 few TRBV20-1 CSASTSGGMDF TGCAGTGCTAGTACTAGCGGGGGAATGGATTTT
TRBJ1-1 TRBD1 few TRBV7-9 CASSLATGQGNTEAFF TGTGCCAGCAGCTTAGCCACGGGACAGGGGAACACTGAAGCTTTCTTT
TRBJ1-5 . . TRBV7-9 CASSQAASTYSNQPQHF TGTGCCAGCAGCCAGGCAGCCAGCACCTATAGCAATCAGCCCCAGCATTTT
TRBJ1-4 . . TRBV2 CASSVLGAVEKLFF TGTGCCAGCAGTGTTCTAGGGGCAGTTGAAAAACTGTTTTTT
TRBJ2-1 TRBD2 . TRBV7-2 CASSLTGRENEQFF TGTGCCAGCAGCTTAACGGGGAGGGAAAATGAGCAGTTCTTC
TRBJ1-5 . . TRBV19 CASSIIAGGERNQPQHF TGTGCCAGTAGTATCATCGCGGGGGGGGAGCGCAATCAGCCCCAGCATTTT
TRBJ2-7 TRBD1 . TRBV4-1 CASSLRQGLIDEQYF TGCGCCAGCAGCCTTCGACAGGGTTTAATCGACGAGCAGTACTTC
TRBJ1-5 . few TRBV6-5 CASRSDRYHQPQHF TGTGCCAGCAGATCTGACAGATACCATCAGCCCCAGCATTTT
TRBJ2-7 . . TRBV7-6 CASSFSSSYEQYF TGTGCCAGCAGCTTTTCCAGTTCCTACGAGCAGTACTTC
TRBJ2-2 TRBD1 . TRBV7-2 CASRTGSETGELFF TGTGCCAGCAGGACAGGGTCTGAGACCGGGGAGCTGTTTTTT
TRBJ2-7 TRBD1 . TRBV10-3 CAISEGQGVIAYEQYF TGTGCCATCAGTGAAGGACAGGGGGTGATTGCCTACGAGCAGTACTTC
TRBJ1-2 . . TRBV4-1 CASSPILQGPGYYGYTF TGCGCCAGCAGCCCAATATTACAGGGTCCCGGCTACTATGGCTACACCTTC